The 30 T cell receptor beta chains below were found in one sample sequenced in a study of blood T cell repertoires in COVID-19. Sequencing used immunoSEQ multiplex PCR; TCRdb keeps in-frame clones, though not all of them. The sample yields around 220,000 clones, around 80% seen once. The sequenced sample was peripheral blood. These TCRs come from a woman older than 75 with acute or convalescent COVID-19.

This chain connects TRBV5-1 to TRBJ1-5; 9 nucleotides line up with TRBD1. CDR1 and CDR2 (germline): SGHRS, YFSETQ. V lost 4 bases, J lost 4 bases, and 6 bases stayed unmatched. The CDR3 length is 15 residues. CDR3 sequence: CASSTGQGSNQPQHF. CDR3 in DNA: TGCGCCAGCAGCACGGGACAGGGCTCAAATCAGCCCCAGCATTTT.

The CDR3 region is CASSPGTGASNEQFF. Written as DNA, the CDR3 is TGTGCCAGCTCCCCCGGGACAGGGGCCAGTAATGAGCAGTTCTTC. The chain has TRBV18 and TRBJ2-1, with 10 bases fitting TRBD1. There are 15 residues in the CDR3. J lost 7 bases, V lost 6 bases, and 9 bases had no gene match. Germline V gives CDR1 KGHSH, CDR2 LQKENI.

V gene TRBV30 combines with J gene TRBJ2-7, with D tentatively TRBD2 (6 bases). CDR1 and CDR2 from the germline V gene are GTSNPN and SVGIG (reference sequence). This CDR3 comprises 12 residues. Trimming took off 2 bases at V and 1 base at J, with 6 bases between the two ends. The CDR3 here is CAWSRGSYEQYF. The DNA for the CDR3 is TGTGCCTGGAGTCGGGGGTCCTACGAGCAGTACTTC.

This clone was seen once. The chain couples TRBV9 to TRBJ2-1; 12 bases line up with TRBD2. The CDR3 spans 18 residues. With V trimmed by 2 bases and J by 7 bases, 13 bases remained unmatched. Per germline, CDR1 SGDLS and CDR2 YYNGEE. The CDR3 sequence is CASSVDGAASGRVNEQFF. The CDR3 DNA is TGTGCCAGCAGCGTGGACGGGGCGGCTAGCGGGAGGGTGAATGAGCAGTTCTTC.

V usage is TRBV6-2 or TRBV6-3 and J usage is TRBJ1-1, with 8 bases aligning to TRBD1. CDR1 and CDR2 from the germline V gene are MNHEY and SVGEGT. There are 14 residues in the CDR3. Germline trimming cut 3 bases from V and 3 bases from J; bases unmatched to any gene: 3. The CDR3 DNA reads as TGTGCCAGCAGTTATGCACAGGGGGACACTGAAGCTTTCTTT. Protein sequence: CASSYAQGDTEAFF.

The gene calls are TRBV2 and TRBJ1-2; D is perhaps TRBD1 (5 bases). This CDR3 has 15 residues. Germline-derived CDR1 and CDR2 are SNHLY and FYNNEI. The ends were cut back, 1 base at V and 2 bases at J, with 11 bases in the middle. The CDR3 DNA reads TGTGCCAGCAGTGAAGGTTACAGGATGAACTATGGCTACACCTTC. Translated, it gives CASSEGYRMNYGYTF.

The rearrangement links TRBV9 to TRBJ2-2; TRBD2 matches 9 bases. With V trimmed by 0 bases and J by 7 bases, 7 bases remained unmatched. This CDR3 region has 16 residues. CDR1 and CDR2 (germline): SGDLS, YYNGEE. CDR3 in DNA: TGTGCCAGCAGCGTAGACAGCGGGAGGAATCTCGGGGAGCTGTTTTTT. Translated: CASSVDSGRNLGELFF.

This sequence joins TRBV15 and TRBJ2-7, with a weak D call TRBD1 (5 bases). This CDR3 contains 13 residues. V lost 3 bases and J 9 bases, leaving 15 bases between the germline ends. Germline V gene sequence: CDR1 LNHNV, CDR2 YYDKDF (reference sequence). In nucleotides, the CDR3 is TGTGCCACCAGCAGCCCCAGGGTGCCGAGGCAGTACTTC. As protein: CATSSPRVPRQYF.

This chain connects TRBV4-3 to TRBJ1-6; D is unclear. Germline V lookup: CDR1 LGHNA, CDR2 YSLEER. The germline V and J ends were trimmed by 0 bases and 7 bases, with 10 bases remaining between them. The CDR3 runs 15 residues. CDR3 nucleotides: TGCGCCAGCAGCCAAGATAATGGAGGCAATTCACCCCTCCACTTT. Protein sequence: CASSQDNGGNSPLHF.

Only a few counts were recorded for this clone. The chain carries TRBV27 and TRBJ2-7; tentatively, D is TRBD1 (6 bases). V dropped 3 bases and J dropped 2 bases, with 20 bases sitting between them. CDR1 and CDR2 (germline): MNHEY, SMNVEV (reference sequence). The CDR3 totals 17 residues. The CDR3 reads CASSFNSRGVGTYEQYF. The DNA of the CDR3 is TGTGCCAGCAGTTTTAATTCCAGGGGAGTCGGTACCTACGAGCAGTACTTC.

The rearrangement uses TRBV7-3 and TRBJ2-1, with 13 bases that match TRBD2. CDR1 is SGHTA and CDR2 is FQGTGA in the germline V gene. CDR3 length equals 15 residues. With 5 bases clipped from V and 7 bases from J, the junction kept 5 bases outside the gene matches. The CDR3 coding sequence is TGTGCCAGCAGCCCCGGGACTAGCGGGATAAATGAGCAGTTCTTC. It is translated as CASSPGTSGINEQFF.

The rearrangement uses TRBV2 and TRBJ2-7, with D tentatively TRBD1 (5 bases). The CDR3 sequence is 15 residues long. V was clipped by 0 bases and J by 4 bases, with 13 bases between them. Germline V CDR1 and CDR2: SNHLY, FYNNEI. The CDR3 DNA reads as TGTGCCAGCAGTGAAGCGCTCGAACAGGCTTACGAGCAGTACTTC. This codes for CASSEALEQAYEQYF.

CDR3 DNA sequence: TGTGCCTGGAGTTCGGGGGAAAAACTGTTTTTT. It translates to CAWSSGEKLFF. The chain links TRBV30 to TRBJ1-4, with D hard to call. The CDR3 runs to 11 residues. Trimming stripped 2 bases from V and 8 bases from J, with 6 bases between. Germline V lookup: CDR1 GTSNPN, CDR2 SVGIG (reference sequence).

This clone was picked up a small number of times. V gene TRBV9 combines with J gene TRBJ2-3; no firm D call. The CDR3 consists of 16 residues. Germline lookup yields CDR1 SGDLS and CDR2 YYNGEE. V was trimmed by 0 bases and J by 0 bases, leaving 11 bases between them. CDR3 in amino acids: CASSVGGGSSTDTQYF. The CDR3 DNA reads as TGTGCCAGCAGCGTAGGAGGCGGATCCAGCACAGATACGCAGTATTTT.

As DNA, the CDR3 is TGTGCCAGCAGCTTGTACCGCCGGACAGGGACCTCTGGGGCCAACGTCCTGACTTTC. This sequence encodes CASSLYRRTGTSGANVLTF. V is TRBV7-9 and J is TRBJ2-6, with 8 bases that match TRBD1. The CDR3 runs to 19 residues. V shed 3 bases and J 0 bases; nucleotides not matched to a gene: 10. Germline V lookup: CDR1 SEHNR, CDR2 FQNEAQ (reference sequence).

The V gene is TRBV27, the J gene TRBJ1-6; 9 positions agree with TRBD1. The CDR3 consists of 15 residues. Germline V gene lookup returns CDR1 MNHEY and CDR2 SMNVEV (reference sequence). The J segment lost 10 bases and the V segment lost 5 bases, leaving 9 bases of the junction unmatched. CDR3 nucleotide sequence: TGTGCCAGCAGTCAGCGGGACAGGGAGGGATCACCCCTCCACTTT. Amino acids: CASSQRDREGSPLHF.

CDR3 residues: CATSSQGDRPSTDTQYF. CDR3 in DNA: TGTGCCACCAGCAGCCAGGGGGACAGACCATCCACAGATACGCAGTATTTT. This chain joins TRBV15 and TRBJ2-3; 7 nucleotides agree with TRBD1. The germline gives CDR1 LNHNV, CDR2 YYDKDF (reference sequence). The CDR3 length is 17 residues. J gave up 2 bases and V 3 bases, and 11 bases lay outside the gene matches.

V gene TRBV4-3 combines with J gene TRBJ2-7, with 10 bases identical to TRBD2. The CDR3 sequence is 15 residues long. Germline CDR1 LGHNA, CDR2 YSLEER. The J segment lost 5 bases and the V segment lost 4 bases, leaving 8 bases of the junction unmatched. CDR3 sequence (DNA): TGCGCCAGCAGCCGCCAAGCGGGGGGGCGGGACGAGCAGTACTTC. Translating it yields CASSRQAGGRDEQYF.

V is TRBV3-1 (or the pseudogene TRBV3-2) and J is TRBJ1-4; D uncertain. Germline V gene data show CDR1 as LGHDT and CDR2 as YNNKEL (reference sequence). V gave up 4 bases and J gave up 7 bases, with 10 bases separating them. CDR3 length equals 13 residues. In nucleotides, the CDR3 is TGTGCCAGCAGCCCGCTAAGAGGTGAAAAACTGTTTTTT. This encodes CASSPLRGEKLFF.

The chain has TRBV5-1 and TRBJ2-4; possible D gene TRBD2, 5 bases. This CDR3 has 12 residues. Germline lookup yields CDR1 SGHRS and CDR2 YFSETQ. V lost 2 bases and J lost 9, with 9 bases in between. This CDR3 reads CASSFGEGIQYF. The DNA of the CDR3 is TGCGCCAGCAGCTTCGGGGAAGGCATTCAGTACTTC.

The gene calls are TRBV5-1 and TRBJ1-4; 11 nucleotides line up with TRBD1. This CDR3 has 17 residues. Germline CDR1 SGHRS, CDR2 YFSETQ. Trimming cost V 0 bases and J 3 bases; bases outside gene matches: 4. The CDR3 loop is CASSLGTGGPANEKLFF. The CDR3 DNA follows: TGCGCCAGCAGCTTGGGGACAGGGGGCCCGGCTAATGAAAAACTGTTTTTT.

The chain recombines TRBV12-3 or TRBV12-4 with TRBJ1-4; D remains unclear. The CDR3 sequence is 12 residues long. V lost 2 bases, J lost 6 bases, and 4 bases lay in between. The CDR3, as DNA: TGTGCCAGCAGTTTATATCATGAAAAACTGTTTTTT. Translation: CASSLYHEKLFF.

The sample holds one count of this clone. This chain connects TRBV29-1 to TRBJ1-1; no reliable D call. Germline assignment: CDR1 SQVTM and CDR2 ANQGSEA. The CDR3 runs 13 residues. V was pared by 4 bases and J by 5 bases, with 14 bases between. This CDR3 reads CSVGAATGTEAFF. CDR3 DNA sequence: TGCAGCGTTGGTGCGGCTACGGGGACTGAAGCTTTCTTT.

V is TRBV29-1 and J is TRBJ2-5; no definite D call. Looked up from germline, CDR1 is SQVTM and CDR2 is ANQGSEA. V was clipped by 6 bases and J by 4 bases, with 24 bases between them. CDR3 length equals 16 residues. The CDR3 region is CSVLAERNALRETQYF. The CDR3 region has the DNA TGCAGCGTCTTAGCCGAGAGGAATGCCCTTAGAGAGACCCAGTACTTC.

The V gene is TRBV6-5, the J gene TRBJ1-2, with a possible D match to TRBD1 (6 bases). Trimming shortened V by 7 bases and J by 2 bases, and 14 bases separated the two germline ends. Germline V gene lookup returns CDR1 MNHEY and CDR2 SVGAGI. There are 14 residues in the CDR3. This chain's CDR3 is CASTPLGGNYGYTF. The CDR3 nucleotides are TGTGCCAGCACGCCCCTAGGGGGAAACTATGGCTACACCTTC.

This chain connects TRBV19 to TRBJ1-4; TRBD1 aligns across 8 bases. This CDR3 has 14 residues. Per germline, CDR1 LNHDA and CDR2 SQIVND (reference sequence). Trimming removed 6 bases from V and 4 bases from J; junction bases left unmatched: 4. CDR3 in amino acids: CASRPTGDNEKLFF. CDR3 coding DNA: TGTGCCAGTAGGCCGACAGGGGATAATGAAAAACTGTTTTTT.

This chain joins TRBV30 and TRBJ1-2; the D gene is possibly TRBD1 (5 bases). The CDR3 runs 14 residues. V shed 0 bases and J shed 2 bases, with 10 bases lying between them. The germline CDR1 and CDR2 sequences are GTSNPN and SVGIG (reference sequence). The CDR3: CAWSVLRGNYGYTF. CDR3 bases: TGTGCCTGGAGTGTACTACGGGGGAACTATGGCTACACCTTC.

This clone was observed once. The V call is TRBV19, the J call TRBJ1-1; D is uncertain. The germline CDR1 and CDR2 sequences are LNHDA and SQIVND (reference sequence). The CDR3 is made up of 14 amino acids. V lost 8 bases to trimming and J lost 0 bases, with 13 bases between them. CDR3 sequence: CASHRSPVNTEAFF. The CDR3 bases are TGTGCCAGTCACAGAAGTCCGGTGAACACTGAAGCTTTCTTT.

The V call is TRBV5-4, the J call TRBJ2-5, with D tentatively TRBD1 (6 bases). V was clipped by 10 bases and J by 4 bases, with 14 bases between them. This CDR3 is built from 12 residues. CDR1 is SGHNT and CDR2 is YYREEE in the germline V gene (reference sequence). CDR3 residues: CALSRGGETQYF. The CDR3 DNA follows: TGTGCCCTTTCCCGAGGGGGAGAGACCCAGTACTTC.

This clone has a handful of counts. The gene calls are TRBV28 and TRBJ1-4; TRBD1 aligns across 8 bases. The CDR3 is made up of 14 amino acids. V lost 5 bases, J lost 6 bases, and 5 bases stayed unmatched. CDR1 and CDR2 from the germline V gene are MDHEN and SYDVKM. The DNA for the CDR3 is TGTGCCAGCAGTGGCAGGGGGCTTGATGAAAAACTGTTTTTT. Its translation is CASSGRGLDEKLFF.